This entry lists 27 T cell receptor beta chains sequenced from one sample in a study of Ad26.COV2.S vaccination and SARS-CoV-2 variants. Generated by immunoSEQ multiplex PCR, the TCRdb table keeps only in-frame clones and is missing some. This repertoire shows roughly 350,000 clones, approximately 90% found once; its top ten account for approximately 5.9%. This sample's treatment: 15 to 20 received Ad26.COV2.S at low or high dose, single or two shots; about 5 received placebo; per-sample allocation not given. Material that was analyzed had been drawn on day 63 after the first vaccine or placebo injection. Sample: peripheral blood, taken in a trial of Ad26.COV2.S vaccine versus placebo. The source of these receptors is a person between 18 and 65 years old who received the Ad26.COV2.S COVID-19 vaccine or a placebo.

The gene calls are TRBV7-9 and TRBJ1-1; D may be TRBD1 (6 bases). CDR3 length equals 17 residues. V was pared by 3 bases and J by 2 bases, with 19 bases between. The V gene's germline CDR1 is SEHNR and CDR2 FQNEAQ (reference sequence). This chain's CDR3 is CASSLGRAGEVNTEAFF. The CDR3 nucleotides read TGTGCCAGCAGCTTGGGGCGGGCAGGGGAGGTAAACACTGAAGCTTTCTTT.

J is TRBJ1-3 and V is TRBV14, with 8 bases identical to TRBD1. The junction had 12 bases not matched to a gene; V was cut back by 10 bases and J by 4 bases. The CDR3 is 15 amino acids. Germline assignment: CDR1 SGHDN and CDR2 FVKESK. The CDR3 loop is CATSTRTGHGNTIYF. CDR3 sequence (DNA): TGTGCCACCTCAACCAGGACAGGGCACGGAAACACCATATATTTT.

The chain has TRBV25-1 and TRBJ2-1; D remains unclear. Trimming removed 4 bases at V and 9 bases at J, with 7 bases between. CDR3 size: 11 residues. Germline V lookup: CDR1 MGHDK, CDR2 SYGVNS. CDR3 sequence: CASSVAIEQFF. The CDR3 DNA is TGTGCCAGCAGTGTAGCTATTGAGCAGTTCTTC.

The CDR3 region is CASLRGPLSTDTQYF. The CDR3 DNA sequence: TGTGCCAGCCTAAGGGGTCCCCTAAGCACAGATACGCAGTATTTT. The chain is built from TRBV7-9 and TRBJ2-3; D might be TRBD1 (5 bases). The CDR3 is made up of 15 amino acids. Trimming stripped 8 bases from V and 0 bases from J, with 15 bases between. Germline lookup yields CDR1 SEHNR and CDR2 FQNEAQ (reference sequence).

This chain connects TRBV14 to TRBJ1-6; 9 bases fit TRBD1. The J segment lost 7 bases and the V segment lost 4 bases, leaving 5 bases of the junction unmatched. Germline values: CDR1 SGHDN, CDR2 FVKESK. There are 15 residues in the CDR3. Written as DNA, the CDR3 is TGTGCCAGCAGCCCACTGGGACAGGGAAATTCACCCCTCCACTTT. This gives the protein CASSPLGQGNSPLHF.

The rearrangement joins TRBV11-3 to TRBJ1-3; no definite D call. The CDR3 totals 15 residues. Per germline, CDR1 SGHNT and CDR2 YENEEA. Trimming left V 2 bases short and J 3 bases short, with 11 bases between. The CDR3 DNA reads TGTGCCAGCAGCTTAAAGGGATCCGGTGGAAACACCATATATTTT. It encodes CASSLKGSGGNTIYF.

The chain recombines TRBV7-9 with TRBJ2-3; TRBD2 matches 8 bases. V was clipped by 6 bases and J by 11 bases; unmatched bases: 10. The length of the CDR3 is 13 residues. From germline, CDR1 is SEHNR and CDR2 FQNEAQ (reference sequence). The chain's CDR3 is CASSVVQAGEQYF. The CDR3 DNA sequence: TGTGCCAGCAGTGTTGTGCAAGCGGGGGAGCAGTATTTT.

This CDR3 reads CASGRSESNTGELFF. CDR3 coding DNA: TGTGCTAGTGGCAGGAGCGAATCGAACACCGGGGAGCTGTTTTTT. The chain carries TRBV12-5 and TRBJ2-2; D not resolved. The CDR3 length is 15 residues. V shed 6 bases and J shed 0 bases, with 11 bases lying between them. Germline V CDR1 and CDR2: LGHNT, FRNRAP.

The V and J genes are TRBV19 and TRBJ1-3, with D unresolved. CDR3 length equals 13 residues. V was shortened by 1 base and J by 1 base, with 2 bases between the two germline ends. Germline lookup yields CDR1 LNHDA and CDR2 SQIVND (reference sequence). This chain's CDR3 is CASSIGSGNTIYF. DNA of the CDR3: TGTGCCAGTAGTATAGGGTCTGGAAACACCATATATTTT.

Remarks on this clone: The same CDR3 is also encoded by other DNA sequences in this sample. The CDR3, as DNA: TGTGCCAGCAGCCAAGGACAGGGGAGGGAAAAACTGTTTTTT. As protein: CASSQGQGREKLFF. The rearrangement joins TRBV7-9 to TRBJ1-4; 9 nucleotides agree with TRBD1. Germline CDR1 and CDR2: SEHNR and FQNEAQ (reference sequence). The CDR3 spans 14 residues. The trim removed 5 bases at V and 8 bases at J, leaving 6 bases unmatched.

This chain uses TRBV7-2 with TRBJ1-2, with D maybe TRBD1 (5 bases). CDR3 length: 15 amino acids. V was trimmed by 4 bases and J by 7 bases, leaving 19 bases between them. Germline V gives CDR1 SGHTA, CDR2 FQGNSA. Here the CDR3 reads CASSSLRGRGGGYTF. The CDR3 region has the DNA TGTGCCAGCAGCTCTCTAAGGGGACGGGGAGGTGGCTACACCTTC.

The chain couples TRBV6-2 or TRBV6-3 to TRBJ2-7; D is unresolved. Germline V gives CDR1 MNHEY, CDR2 SVGEGT. With 5 bases removed from V and 3 bases from J, the gap between germline ends came to 8 bases. This CDR3 is 12 amino acids long. In DNA, the CDR3 is TGTGCCAGCAGTGATTTCGGCTACGAGCAGTACTTC. Translated: CASSDFGYEQYF.

The V call is TRBV5-4, the J call TRBJ2-7, with a tentative D call TRBD1 (5 bases). Germline V gives CDR1 SGHNT, CDR2 YYREEE (reference sequence). Trimming left V 5 bases short and J 3 bases short, with 18 bases between. The length of the CDR3 is 15 residues. CDR3 in amino acids: CASSNAKDTRYEQYF. CDR3 DNA: TGTGCCAGCAGTAACGCAAAGGACACCCGCTACGAGCAGTACTTC.

Written as DNA, the CDR3 is TGTGCTAGTGGTTTGTGGTCCGGAGAGACCCAGTACTTC. Protein sequence: CASGLWSGETQYF. The chain uses TRBV12-5 and TRBJ2-5; D is unclear. Germline-derived CDR1 and CDR2 are LGHNT and FRNRAP. Trimming pared 2 bases from V and 4 bases from J, leaving 8 bases between. The CDR3 contains 13 residues.

The chain carries TRBV5-1 and TRBJ1-3; D unresolved. The CDR3 length is 13 residues. The germline V and J ends were trimmed by 4 bases and 4 bases, with 9 bases remaining between them. The V gene's germline CDR1 is SGHRS and CDR2 YFSETQ. The CDR3 is CASSGLVGNTIYF. The CDR3 DNA sequence: TGCGCCAGCAGCGGCCTGGTAGGAAACACCATATATTTT.

J is TRBJ2-5 and V is TRBV4-1; D not certain. The CDR3 loop spans 12 amino acids. Germline V gives CDR1 MGHRA, CDR2 YSYEKL. Trimming took 0 bases from V and 2 from J, leaving 1 base between them. In DNA form, the CDR3 reads TGCGCCAGCAGCCAAGAGCAAGAGACCCAGTACTTC. It encodes CASSQEQETQYF.

As to this clone: Sequence at one end of the junction differs from germline and may be a read error. The chain is built from TRBV7-9 and TRBJ1-2, with a weak D call TRBD1 (5 bases). The CDR3 has 12 amino acids. Per germline, CDR1 SEHNR and CDR2 FQNEAQ (reference sequence). The CDR3 loop is CASSLPNRPLFF. CDR3 DNA: TGTGCCAGCAGCTTACCAAACAGGCCTCTCTTCTTC.

The chain couples TRBV6-2 or TRBV6-3 to TRBJ2-7, with 8 nucleotides matching TRBD2. Germline CDR1 reads MNHEY; CDR2 reads SVGEGT. The CDR3 consists of 16 residues. V lost 0 bases to trimming and J lost 4 bases; unmatched junction nucleotides: 8. CDR3 nucleotide sequence: TGTGCCAGCAGTTACTCAGACGGGAGGGCCCGGTACGAGCAGTACTTC. Its translation: CASSYSDGRARYEQYF.

The CDR3 reads CASSQGASYEQYF. In nucleotides, the CDR3 is TGTGCCAGCAGTCAGGGGGCATCCTACGAGCAGTACTTC. The chain combines TRBV6-6 with TRBJ2-7; 8 nucleotides line up with TRBD1. CDR3 size: 13 residues. Germline assignment: CDR1 MNHNY and CDR2 SVGAGI (reference sequence). The junction had 1 base not matched to a gene; V was cut back by 5 bases and J by 1 base.

The chain employs TRBV6-5 and TRBJ1-1, with TRBD1 matching 8 bases. The J segment lost 1 base and the V segment lost 6 bases, leaving 1 base of the junction unmatched. CDR3 size: 13 residues. Per germline, CDR1 MNHEY and CDR2 SVGAGI. The CDR3 region is CASRDRGNTEAFF. The CDR3 DNA reads TGTGCCAGCAGAGACAGGGGGAACACTGAAGCTTTCTTT.

The chain couples TRBV10-3 to TRBJ2-3; 7 nucleotides line up with TRBD1. The ends lost 6 bases at V and 0 bases at J; junction bases unmatched: 9. Germline V gives CDR1 ENHRY, CDR2 SYGVKD. The CDR3 length is 16 residues. The CDR3 protein is CAISNPTGASTDTQYF. In nucleotides, the CDR3 is TGTGCCATCAGCAACCCTACAGGGGCCAGCACAGATACGCAGTATTTT.

The chain couples TRBV29-1 to TRBJ2-4, with D tentatively TRBD2 (5 bases). The germline V gene encodes CDR1 SQVTM and CDR2 ANQGSEA. Trimming took 6 bases from V and 5 from J, leaving 14 bases between them. The CDR3 spans 13 residues. The CDR3 spells CSVGVRYENIQYF. CDR3 nucleotides: TGCAGCGTCGGGGTGAGGTACGAAAACATTCAGTACTTC. Using reference TRBV29-1 and TRBJ2-4 for the parts outside the CDR3, the full variable domain is SAVISQKPSRDICQRGTSLTIQCQVDSQVTMMFWYRQQPGQSLTLIATANQGSEATYESGFVIDKFPISRPNLTFSTLTVSNMSPEDSSIYLCSVGVRYENIQYFGAGTRLSVL.

The CDR3: CASRTAGVSYGYTF. CDR3 nucleotide sequence: TGTGCCAGCAGAACGGCGGGGGTTTCCTATGGCTACACCTTC. The V and J genes are TRBV6-5 and TRBJ1-2; maybe TRBD1 (5 bases). The CDR3 is 14 amino acids. The germline V gene encodes CDR1 MNHEY and CDR2 SVGAGI. The V gene lost 6 bases and the J gene lost 4 bases, with 15 bases spanning the gap.

This chain connects TRBV27 to TRBJ1-6; 8 bases agree with TRBD1. The CDR3 loop spans 16 amino acids. Trimming removed 5 bases from V and 3 bases from J; junction bases left unmatched: 6. The germline V gene has CDR1 MNHEY and CDR2 SMNVEV (reference sequence). The CDR3 DNA reads as TGTGCCAGCAGTACCCTGGGACAGGTCTATAATTCACCCCTCCACTTT. It codes for CASSTLGQVYNSPLHF.

V and J are TRBV6-6 and TRBJ1-2; the match to TRBD1 covers 7 bases. The CDR3 loop spans 15 amino acids. Unmatched junction bases numbered 8, after V lost 6 bases and J lost 1 base. Germline V lookup: CDR1 MNHNY, CDR2 SVGAGI (reference sequence). The chain's CDR3 is CASRAQGGGNYGYTF. The CDR3 DNA is TGTGCCAGCAGGGCGCAGGGGGGGGGTAACTATGGCTACACCTTC.

Regarding this clone: Within the sample, other DNA sequences also encode this same CDR3. CDR3 sequence reads: CASSPPAGQSTGNTIYF. The CDR3 DNA reads TGTGCCAGCTCACCACCGGCGGGACAGAGTACTGGAAACACCATATATTTT. The rearrangement links TRBV18 to TRBJ1-3; TRBD1 aligns across 7 bases. V was clipped by 0 bases and J by 2 bases; unmatched bases: 7. Per germline, CDR1 KGHSH and CDR2 LQKENI. The CDR3 spans 17 residues. Looking up the rest from reference TRBV18 and TRBJ1-3 gives the full variable domain: NAGVMQNPRHLVRRRGQEARLRCSPMKGHSHVYWYRQLPEEGLKFMVYLQKENIIDESGMPKERFSAEFPKEGPSILRIQQVVRGDSAAYFCASSPPAGQSTGNTIYFGEGSWLTVV.

The chain recombines TRBV6-1 with TRBJ1-4; D remains unclear. Trimming cost V 2 bases and J 7 bases, with 14 bases left between them. Per germline, CDR1 MNHNS and CDR2 SASEGT. The CDR3 covers 15 residues. The CDR3 is CASSERRRAGEKLFF. The DNA of the CDR3 is TGTGCCAGCAGTGAAAGGAGGCGAGCGGGTGAAAAACTGTTTTTT.